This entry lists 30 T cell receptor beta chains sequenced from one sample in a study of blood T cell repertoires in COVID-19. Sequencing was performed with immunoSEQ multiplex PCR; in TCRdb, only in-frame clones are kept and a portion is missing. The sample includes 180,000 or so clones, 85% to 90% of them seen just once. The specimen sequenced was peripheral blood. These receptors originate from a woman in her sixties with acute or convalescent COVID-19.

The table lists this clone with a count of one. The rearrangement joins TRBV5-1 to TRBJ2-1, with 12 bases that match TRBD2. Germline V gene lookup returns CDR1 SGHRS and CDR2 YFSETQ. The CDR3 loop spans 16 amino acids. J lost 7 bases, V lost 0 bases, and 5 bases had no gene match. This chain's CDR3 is CASSLVRTSGRNEQFF. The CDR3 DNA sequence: TGCGCCAGCAGCTTGGTTAGAACTAGCGGGAGGAATGAGCAGTTCTTC.

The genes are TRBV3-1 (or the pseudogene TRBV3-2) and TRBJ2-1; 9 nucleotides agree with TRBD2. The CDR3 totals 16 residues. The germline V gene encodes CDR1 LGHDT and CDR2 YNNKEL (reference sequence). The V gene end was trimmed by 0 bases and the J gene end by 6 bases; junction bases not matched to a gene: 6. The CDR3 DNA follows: TGTGCCAGCAGCCAAGATCACTTAGCGGGAGTCAATGAGCAGTTCTTC. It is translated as CASSQDHLAGVNEQFF.

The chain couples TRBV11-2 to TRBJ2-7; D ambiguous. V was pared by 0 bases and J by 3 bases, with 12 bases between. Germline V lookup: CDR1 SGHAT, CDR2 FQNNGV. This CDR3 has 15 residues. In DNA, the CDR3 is TGTGCCAGCAGCTTAGAAAGCGCTAGTAACTACGAGCAGTACGTC. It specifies CASSLESASNYEQYV.

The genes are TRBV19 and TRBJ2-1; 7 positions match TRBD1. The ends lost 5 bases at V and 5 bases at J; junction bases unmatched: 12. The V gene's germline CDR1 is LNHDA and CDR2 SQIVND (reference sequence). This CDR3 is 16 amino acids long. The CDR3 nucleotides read TGTGCCAGTAGTGTATACAGGGGCGGTTATGACAATGAGCAGTTCTTC. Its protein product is CASSVYRGGYDNEQFF.

Here the CDR3 reads CASSDYPGTEAFF. CDR3 bases: TGTGCCAGCAGTGACTACCCGGGCACTGAAGCTTTCTTT. The chain uses TRBV6-4 and TRBJ1-1; D is unclear. The V gene's germline CDR1 is MRHNA and CDR2 SNTAGT. Trimming took off 1 base at V and 4 bases at J, with 7 bases between the two ends. This CDR3 contains 13 residues.

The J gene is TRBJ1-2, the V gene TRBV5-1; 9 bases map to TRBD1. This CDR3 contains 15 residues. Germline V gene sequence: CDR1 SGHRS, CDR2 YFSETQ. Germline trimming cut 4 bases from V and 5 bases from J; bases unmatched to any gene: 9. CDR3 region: CASSEGQGDGYGYTF. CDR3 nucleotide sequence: TGCGCCAGCAGCGAGGGACAGGGAGACGGATATGGCTACACCTTC.

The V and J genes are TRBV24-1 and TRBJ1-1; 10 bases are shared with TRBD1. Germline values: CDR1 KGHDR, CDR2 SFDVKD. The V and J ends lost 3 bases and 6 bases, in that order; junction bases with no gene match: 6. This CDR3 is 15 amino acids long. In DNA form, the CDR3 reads TGTGCCACCAGTGATGCCCCGGGACAGGGGTCTGAAGCTTTCTTT. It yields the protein CATSDAPGQGSEAFF.

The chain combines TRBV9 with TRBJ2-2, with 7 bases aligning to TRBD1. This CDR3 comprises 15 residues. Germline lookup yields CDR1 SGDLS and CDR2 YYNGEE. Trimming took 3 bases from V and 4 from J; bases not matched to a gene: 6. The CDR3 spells CASSAQGMSTGELFF. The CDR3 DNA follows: TGTGCCAGCAGCGCACAGGGGATGAGCACCGGGGAGCTGTTTTTT.

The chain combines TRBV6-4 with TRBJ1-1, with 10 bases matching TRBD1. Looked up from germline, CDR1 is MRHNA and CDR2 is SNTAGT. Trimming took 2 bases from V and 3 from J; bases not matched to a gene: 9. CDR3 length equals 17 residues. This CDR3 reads CASSDRRDRGPDTEAFF. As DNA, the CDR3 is TGTGCCAGCAGTGACCGCCGAGACAGGGGGCCTGACACTGAAGCTTTCTTT.

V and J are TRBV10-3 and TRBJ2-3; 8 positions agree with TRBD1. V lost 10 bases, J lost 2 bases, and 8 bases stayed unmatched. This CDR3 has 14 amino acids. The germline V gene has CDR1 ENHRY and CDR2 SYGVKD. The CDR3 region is CATSTGEVTDTQYF. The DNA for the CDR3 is TGTGCCACCTCGACAGGGGAGGTCACAGATACGCAGTATTTT.

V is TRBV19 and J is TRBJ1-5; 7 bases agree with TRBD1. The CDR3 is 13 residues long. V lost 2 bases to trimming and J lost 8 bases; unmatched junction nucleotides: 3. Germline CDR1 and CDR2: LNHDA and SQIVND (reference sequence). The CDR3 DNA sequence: TGTGCCAGTAGTATACAAGGGGGCGAGCCCCAGCATTTT. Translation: CASSIQGGEPQHF.

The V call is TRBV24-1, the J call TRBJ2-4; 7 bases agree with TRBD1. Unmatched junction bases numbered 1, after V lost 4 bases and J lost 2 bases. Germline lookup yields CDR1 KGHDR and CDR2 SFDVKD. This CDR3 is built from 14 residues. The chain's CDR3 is CATSEGGSKNIQYF. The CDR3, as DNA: TGTGCCACCAGTGAAGGGGGCTCCAAAAACATTCAGTACTTC.

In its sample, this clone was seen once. CDR3 in amino acids: CASSPQPQGTEAFF. CDR3 nucleotides: TGTGCCAGCAGCCCCCAACCCCAGGGGACTGAAGCTTTCTTT. The rearrangement joins TRBV7-8 to TRBJ1-1, with D perhaps matching TRBD1 (6 bases). Germline V gives CDR1 SGHVS, CDR2 FQNEAQ. The V end was cut by 5 bases, the J end by 5 bases, with 15 bases between. There are 14 residues in the CDR3.

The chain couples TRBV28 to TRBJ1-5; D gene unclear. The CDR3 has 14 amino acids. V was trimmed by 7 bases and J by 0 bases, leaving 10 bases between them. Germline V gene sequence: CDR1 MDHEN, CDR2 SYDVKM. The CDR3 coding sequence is TGTGCCAGCAAGGCGGGATCTAGCAATCAGCCCCAGCATTTT. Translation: CASKAGSSNQPQHF.

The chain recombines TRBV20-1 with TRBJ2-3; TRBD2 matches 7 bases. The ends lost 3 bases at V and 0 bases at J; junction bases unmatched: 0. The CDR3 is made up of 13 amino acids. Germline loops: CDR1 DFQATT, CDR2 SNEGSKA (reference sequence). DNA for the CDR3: TGCAGTGCTAGTAGCGGGAGCACAGATACGCAGTATTTT. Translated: CSASSGSTDTQYF.

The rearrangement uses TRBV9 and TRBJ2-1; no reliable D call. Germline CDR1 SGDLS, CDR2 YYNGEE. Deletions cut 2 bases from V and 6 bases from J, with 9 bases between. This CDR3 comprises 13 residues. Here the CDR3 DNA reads TGTGCCAGCAGCGTTTCCCCGGGCAATGAGCAGTTCTTC. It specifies CASSVSPGNEQFF.

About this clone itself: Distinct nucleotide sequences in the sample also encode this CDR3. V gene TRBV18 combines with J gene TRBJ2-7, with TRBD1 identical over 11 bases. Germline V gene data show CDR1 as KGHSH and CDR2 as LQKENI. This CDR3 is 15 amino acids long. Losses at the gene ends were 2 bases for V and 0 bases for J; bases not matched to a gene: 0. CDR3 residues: CASSPGTGGSYEQYV. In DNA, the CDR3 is TGTGCCAGCTCACCAGGGACAGGGGGCTCCTACGAGCAGTACGTC.

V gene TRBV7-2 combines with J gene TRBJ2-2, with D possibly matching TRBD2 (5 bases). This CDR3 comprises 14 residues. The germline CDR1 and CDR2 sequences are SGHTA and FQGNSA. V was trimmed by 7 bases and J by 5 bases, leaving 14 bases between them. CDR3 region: CASNRDPLTGELFF. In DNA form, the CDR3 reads TGTGCCAGCAATCGGGATCCTCTTACCGGGGAGCTGTTTTTT. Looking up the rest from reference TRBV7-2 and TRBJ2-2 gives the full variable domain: GAGVSQSPSNKVTEKGKDVELRCDPISGHTALYWYRQSLGQGLEFLIYFQGNSAPDKSGLPSDRFSAERTGGSVSTLTIQRTQQEDSAVYLCASNRDPLTGELFFGEGSRLTVL.

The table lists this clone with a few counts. The CDR3 DNA reads TGCAGCGTTGGGGACATAGGGCTCTATGGCTACACCTTC. Translating it yields CSVGDIGLYGYTF. V is TRBV29-1 and J is TRBJ1-2; possibly TRBD1 for D (6 bases). V lost 4 bases and J lost 4, with 13 bases in between. The CDR3 extends over 13 amino acids. Germline loops: CDR1 SQVTM, CDR2 ANQGSEA.

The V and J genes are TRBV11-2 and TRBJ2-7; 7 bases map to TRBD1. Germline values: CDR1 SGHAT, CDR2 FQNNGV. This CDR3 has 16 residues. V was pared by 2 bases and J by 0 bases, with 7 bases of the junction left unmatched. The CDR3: CASSLRPGTVSYEQYF. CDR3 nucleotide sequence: TGTGCCAGCAGCTTACGGCCCGGGACAGTCTCCTACGAGCAGTACTTC.

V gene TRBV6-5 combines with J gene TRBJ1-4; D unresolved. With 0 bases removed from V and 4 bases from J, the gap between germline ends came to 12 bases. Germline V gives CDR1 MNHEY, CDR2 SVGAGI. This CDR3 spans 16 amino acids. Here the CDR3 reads CASSYSRLGSNEKLFF. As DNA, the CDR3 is TGTGCCAGCAGTTACTCAAGATTGGGCAGTAATGAAAAACTGTTTTTT.

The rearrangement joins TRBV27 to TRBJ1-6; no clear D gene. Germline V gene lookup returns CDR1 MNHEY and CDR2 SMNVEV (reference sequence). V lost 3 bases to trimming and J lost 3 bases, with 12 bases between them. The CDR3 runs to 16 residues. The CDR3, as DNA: TGTGCCAGCAGTTTGAGCCAGACGGGCTATAATTCACCCCTCCACTTT. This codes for CASSLSQTGYNSPLHF.

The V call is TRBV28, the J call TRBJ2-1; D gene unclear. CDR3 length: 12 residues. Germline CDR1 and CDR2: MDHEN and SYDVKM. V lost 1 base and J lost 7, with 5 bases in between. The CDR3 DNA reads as TGTGCCAGCAGTTTATTTCGGAATGAGCAGTTCTTC. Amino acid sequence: CASSLFRNEQFF.

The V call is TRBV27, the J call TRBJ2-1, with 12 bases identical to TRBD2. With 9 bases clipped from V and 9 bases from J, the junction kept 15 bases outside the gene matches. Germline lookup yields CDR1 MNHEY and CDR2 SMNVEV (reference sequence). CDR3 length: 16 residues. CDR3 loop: CASRLAGVSRVGEQFF. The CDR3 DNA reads TGTGCCAGTAGACTAGCGGGAGTTAGTAGGGTTGGTGAGCAGTTCTTC.

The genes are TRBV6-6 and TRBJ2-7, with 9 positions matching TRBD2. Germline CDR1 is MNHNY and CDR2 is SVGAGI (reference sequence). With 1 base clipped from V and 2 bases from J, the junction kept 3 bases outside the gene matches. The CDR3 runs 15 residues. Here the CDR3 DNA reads TGTGCCAGCAGTTACTTTAGCGGGAGTCCCTACGAGCAGTACTTC. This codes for CASSYFSGSPYEQYF.

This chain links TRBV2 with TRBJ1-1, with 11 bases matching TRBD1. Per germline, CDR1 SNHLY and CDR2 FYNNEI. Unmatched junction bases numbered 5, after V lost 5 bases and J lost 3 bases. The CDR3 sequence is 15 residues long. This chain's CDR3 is CASSSRTGGYTEAFF. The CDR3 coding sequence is TGTGCCAGCAGTTCCCGGACAGGGGGCTACACTGAAGCTTTCTTT.

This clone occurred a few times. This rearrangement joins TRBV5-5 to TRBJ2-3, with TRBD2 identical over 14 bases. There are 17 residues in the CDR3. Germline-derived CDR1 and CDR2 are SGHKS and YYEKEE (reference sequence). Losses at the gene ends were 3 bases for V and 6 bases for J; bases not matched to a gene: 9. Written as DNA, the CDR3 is TGTGCCAGCAGCTGGGCCGCCGGGACTAGCGGGAGCGATACGCAGTATTTT. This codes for CASSWAAGTSGSDTQYF.

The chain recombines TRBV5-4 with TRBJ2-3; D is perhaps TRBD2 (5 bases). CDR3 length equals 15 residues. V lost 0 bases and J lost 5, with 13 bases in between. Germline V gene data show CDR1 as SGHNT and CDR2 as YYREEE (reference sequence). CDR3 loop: CASSLVSPGLDTQYF. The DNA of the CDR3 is TGTGCCAGCAGCTTGGTGTCTCCAGGACTAGATACGCAGTATTTT.

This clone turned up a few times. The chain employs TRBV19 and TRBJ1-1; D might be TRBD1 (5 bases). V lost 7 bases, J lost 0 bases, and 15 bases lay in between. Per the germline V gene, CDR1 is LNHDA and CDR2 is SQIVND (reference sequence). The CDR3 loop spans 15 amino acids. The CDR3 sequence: CASNQGGGMNTEAFF. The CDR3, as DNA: TGTGCCAGTAACCAGGGCGGGGGGATGAACACTGAAGCTTTCTTT.

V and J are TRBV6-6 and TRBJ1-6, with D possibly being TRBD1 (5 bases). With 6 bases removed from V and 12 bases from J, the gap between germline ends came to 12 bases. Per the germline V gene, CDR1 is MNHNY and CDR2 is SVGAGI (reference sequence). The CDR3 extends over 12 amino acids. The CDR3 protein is CASSRAGEPLHF. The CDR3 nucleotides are TGTGCCAGCAGCCGCGCGGGGGAACCCCTCCACTTT.